Each of the 25 T cell receptor beta chains below was sequenced from the same sample in a study of blood T cell repertoires in COVID-19 (TCRdb year 2020). Preparation of the library involved the immunoSEQ multiplex PCR assay. TCRdb stores this immuneACCESS table with in-frame sequences only. Part of the clones is absent; in the studies checked, under half of the shortfall reflects unresolved V genes, and no reason is known for the rest. Present in this sample are 17,000 or so clones, 91% of which were seen just once. The ten most abundant clones make up 7.2% of the sample. The sample comprised peripheral blood. The receptors shown here come from a human donor in a cohort sampled during active COVID-19.

The rearrangement uses TRBV2 and TRBJ2-7, with D tentatively TRBD1 (6 bases). The CDR3 is 17 residues long. V lost 4 bases and J lost 0, with 19 bases in between. Germline V gene lookup returns CDR1 SNHLY and CDR2 FYNNEI. CDR3 nucleotide sequence: TGTGCCAGCAGTGTAGCATCCCAGGGGATCGTCTCCTACGAGCAGTACTTC. Residues: CASSVASQGIVSYEQYF.

V and J are TRBV19 and TRBJ2-3; the match to TRBD2 covers 7 bases. V was clipped by 3 bases and J by 6 bases; unmatched bases: 9. The CDR3 consists of 15 residues. Germline V gene sequence: CDR1 LNHDA, CDR2 SQIVND (reference sequence). The CDR3 here is CASSMVRGVLDTQYF. The DNA of the CDR3 is TGTGCCAGTAGTATGGTACGGGGGGTTTTGGATACGCAGTATTTT.

The rearrangement joins TRBV19 to TRBJ2-5, with D maybe TRBD2 (6 bases). Germline V gene sequence: CDR1 LNHDA, CDR2 SQIVND (reference sequence). Trimming removed 4 bases from V and 0 bases from J, with 9 bases in between. The CDR3 covers 14 residues. CDR3 sequence (DNA): TGTGCCAGTAGTAACCGGGACTACCAAGAGACCCAGTACTTC. Protein: CASSNRDYQETQYF. Variable domain in full (rest from reference TRBV19 and TRBJ2-5): DGGITQSPKYLFRKEGQNVTLSCEQNLNHDAMYWYRQDPGQGLRLIYYSQIVNDFQKGDIAEGYSVSREKKESFPLTVTSAQKNPTAFYLCASSNRDYQETQYFGPGTRLLVL.

This sequence joins TRBV28 and TRBJ2-1; 10 positions match TRBD2. CDR1 is MDHEN, CDR2 SYDVKM, per germline. Unmatched junction bases numbered 11, after V lost 8 bases and J lost 7 bases. CDR3 length equals 15 residues. The CDR3 spells CASASTSGFKNEQFF. The CDR3 DNA reads TGTGCCAGCGCCTCGACTAGCGGGTTCAAAAATGAGCAGTTCTTC.

V usage is TRBV12-5 and J usage is TRBJ2-1; D uncertain. Germline V lookup: CDR1 LGHNT, CDR2 FRNRAP. Trimming shortened V by 7 bases and J by 5 bases, and 6 bases separated the two germline ends. The CDR3 is 11 residues long. CDR3 protein: CASAINNEQFF. The DNA for the CDR3 is TGTGCTAGTGCCATCAACAATGAGCAGTTCTTC.

This clone was seen once. The V and J genes are TRBV30 and TRBJ2-2; D gene ambiguous. CDR1 and CDR2 (germline): GTSNPN, SVGIG (reference sequence). This CDR3 has 13 residues. Trimming left V 2 bases short and J 5 bases short, with 9 bases between. Here the CDR3 DNA reads TGTGCCTGGAGTCCCGTCGTTACCGGGGAGCTGTTTTTT. It specifies CAWSPVVTGELFF.

This chain uses TRBV6-5 with TRBJ1-5; no reliable D call. V gave up 4 bases and J gave up 0 bases, with 7 bases separating them. Germline V gives CDR1 MNHEY, CDR2 SVGAGI. The CDR3 runs to 14 residues. In nucleotides, the CDR3 is TGTGCCAGCAGTTCACAGAATAGCAATCAGCCCCAGCATTTT. This gives the protein CASSSQNSNQPQHF.

This clone was detected a few times. CDR3 DNA sequence: TGTGCCAGCAGCTCGTATAGCGGGAGTGGCTTCAATGAGCAGTTCTTC. Translated: CASSSYSGSGFNEQFF. This chain connects TRBV7-9 to TRBJ2-1; 9 bases map to TRBD2. Germline V gene lookup returns CDR1 SEHNR and CDR2 FQNEAQ (reference sequence). J was trimmed by 6 bases and V by 4 bases; bases with no gene match: 10. The CDR3 runs to 16 residues.

The CDR3 nucleotides are TGTGCCAGCAGCAAAGTGTGTGGGGTACGGGGTGAGCAGTTCTTC. This encodes CASSKVCGVRGEQFF. The V gene is TRBV21-1, the J gene TRBJ2-1; TRBD2, as called in the table, went unchecked against the DNA. TRBV21-1 is a pseudogene segment. This CDR3 spans 15 amino acids.

This chain links TRBV29-1 with TRBJ2-1, with 7 bases lining up with TRBD2. J gave up 4 bases and V 4 bases, and 4 bases lay outside the gene matches. CDR3 length equals 13 residues. Germline CDR1 SQVTM, CDR2 ANQGSEA. This CDR3 is CSVVGEGYNEQFF. CDR3 DNA: TGCAGCGTTGTGGGGGAGGGGTACAATGAGCAGTTCTTC.

V is TRBV18 and J is TRBJ1-1, with 7 bases matching TRBD1. Losses at the gene ends were 3 bases for V and 1 base for J; bases not matched to a gene: 11. Germline values: CDR1 KGHSH, CDR2 LQKENI. The CDR3 extends over 17 amino acids. The CDR3 loop reads CASSPRSLGQPNTEAFF. The CDR3 coding sequence is TGTGCCAGCTCACCTCGGTCCCTGGGACAGCCGAACACTGAAGCTTTCTTT.

This chain uses TRBV16 with TRBJ1-6, with unresolved D. The CDR3 spans 17 residues. The V gene lost 3 bases and the J gene lost 6 bases, with 18 bases spanning the gap. In germline, CDR1 is KGHSY, CDR2 FQNENV. The CDR3, as DNA: TGTGCCAGCAGCCATACTCCCCGGCTAGGCCTTAATTCACCCCTCCACTTT. Protein: CASSHTPRLGLNSPLHF.

The rearrangement links TRBV7-6 to TRBJ2-2; D gene ambiguous. Trimming took 2 bases from V and 3 from J, leaving 10 bases between them. Per germline, CDR1 SGHVS and CDR2 FNYEAQ. The CDR3 is 15 residues long. CDR3 protein: CASSLPPRYTGELFF. The DNA for the CDR3 is TGTGCCAGCAGCTTACCTCCCCGGTACACCGGGGAGCTGTTTTTT.

The V call is TRBV10-2, the J call TRBJ2-7, with D possibly TRBD1 on 6 matching bases. Trimming left V 10 bases short and J 7 bases short, with 20 bases between. Germline CDR1 is WSHSY and CDR2 is SAAADI. The CDR3 spans 13 residues. As DNA, the CDR3 is TGCGCCACCAGAGAGACAGGCGCCCTGGAGCAGTACTTC. Translated: CATRETGALEQYF.

V gene TRBV9 combines with J gene TRBJ2-3; D gene ambiguous. The V gene lost 4 bases and the J gene lost 4 bases, with 7 bases spanning the gap. In germline, CDR1 is SGDLS, CDR2 YYNGEE. This CDR3 spans 12 amino acids. The DNA for the CDR3 is TGTGCCAGCAGCCTTCCCTCAGATACGCAGTATTTT. Amino acids: CASSLPSDTQYF. Full variable domain (rest looked up from reference TRBV9 and TRBJ2-3): DSGVTQTPKHLITATGQRVTLRCSPRSGDLSVYWYQQSLDQGLQFLIQYYNGEERAKGNILERFSAQQFPDLHSELNLSSLELGDSALYFCASSLPSDTQYFGPGTRLTVL.

The V gene is TRBV7-2, the J gene TRBJ2-7; TRBD2 aligns across 7 bases. CDR3 length: 14 residues. J gave up 4 bases and V 2 bases, and 5 bases lay outside the gene matches. Germline V gene lookup returns CDR1 SGHTA and CDR2 FQGNSA. The CDR3 DNA is TGTGCCAGCAGCTTAAGGAGCGGGGAATACGAGCAGTACTTC. Translating gives CASSLRSGEYEQYF.

The V call is TRBV18, the J call TRBJ2-2; 9 nucleotides match TRBD2. CDR1 and CDR2 from the germline V gene are KGHSH and LQKENI. The J segment lost 2 bases and the V segment lost 2 bases, leaving 3 bases of the junction unmatched. This CDR3 contains 16 residues. This CDR3 reads CASSPGGRVNTGELFF. The CDR3, as DNA: TGTGCCAGCTCACCAGGCGGGAGGGTCAACACCGGGGAGCTGTTTTTT.

This sequence joins TRBV2 and TRBJ2-1; the match to TRBD2 covers 9 bases. CDR1 is SNHLY, CDR2 FYNNEI, per germline. Trimming cost V 5 bases and J 2 bases; bases outside gene matches: 4. The CDR3 extends over 15 amino acids. The CDR3 loop reads CASSKLAGPYNEQFF. As DNA, the CDR3 is TGTGCCAGCAGTAAACTAGCGGGTCCCTACAATGAGCAGTTCTTC.

The chain recombines TRBV14 with TRBJ2-2; TRBD1 matches 8 bases. The germline CDR1 and CDR2 sequences are SGHDN and FVKESK. This CDR3 comprises 16 residues. The ends lost 2 bases at V and 4 bases at J; junction bases unmatched: 6. The CDR3 coding sequence is TGTGCCAGCAGCCAATGGCAGGGGGCTCGCACCGGGGAGCTGTTTTTT. The encoded protein is CASSQWQGARTGELFF. Complete variable domain (other parts from reference TRBV14 and TRBJ2-2): EAGVTQFPSHSVIEKGQTVTLRCDPISGHDNLYWYRRVMGKEIKFLLHFVKESKQDESGMPNNRFLAERTGGTYSTLKVQPAELEDSGVYFCASSQWQGARTGELFFGEGSRLTVL.

The rearrangement uses TRBV5-1 and TRBJ2-1; D ambiguous. This CDR3 contains 13 residues. Trimming left V 7 bases short and J 3 bases short, with 11 bases between. CDR1 is SGHRS, CDR2 YFSETQ, per germline. The CDR3 reads CASWNPGYNEQFF. As DNA, the CDR3 is TGCGCCAGCTGGAACCCGGGCTACAATGAGCAGTTCTTC.

The chain combines TRBV27 with TRBJ2-7, with TRBD1 matching over 9 bases. With 6 bases clipped from V and 3 bases from J, the junction kept 6 bases outside the gene matches. CDR1 is MNHEY, CDR2 SMNVEV, per germline (reference sequence). CDR3 length: 14 amino acids. CDR3 DNA sequence: TGTGCCAGCAGACGGACAGGGGAAAACTACGAGCAGTACTTC. This translates into CASRRTGENYEQYF.

This clone has a single count. V usage is TRBV7-8 and J usage is TRBJ1-2; 7 nucleotides match TRBD1. The CDR3 consists of 15 residues. Germline CDR1 and CDR2: SGHVS and FQNEAQ. Trimming cost V 5 bases and J 0 bases; bases outside gene matches: 6. The CDR3 is CASSLDREANYGYTF. The CDR3 bases are TGTGCCAGCAGCCTCGACAGGGAAGCTAACTATGGCTACACCTTC.

The chain recombines TRBV7-2 with TRBJ2-3, with 7 nucleotides matching TRBD2. Germline V CDR1 and CDR2: SGHTA, FQGNSA. This CDR3 is built from 16 residues. The trim removed 3 bases at V and 1 base at J, leaving 7 bases unmatched. The CDR3 spells CASSFPLRGGTDTQYF. The CDR3 coding sequence is TGTGCCAGCAGCTTCCCCCTTCGGGGGGGCACAGATACGCAGTATTTT. Looking up the rest from reference TRBV7-2 and TRBJ2-3 gives the full variable domain: GAGVSQSPSNKVTEKGKDVELRCDPISGHTALYWYRQSLGQGLEFLIYFQGNSAPDKSGLPSDRFSAERTGGSVSTLTIQRTQQEDSAVYLCASSFPLRGGTDTQYFGPGTRLTVL.

This clone was detected a few times. This chain uses TRBV5-6 with TRBJ2-7; D gene unclear. Trimming took off 0 bases at V and 4 bases at J, with 5 bases between the two ends. CDR1 and CDR2 from the germline V gene are SGHDT and YYEEEE. This CDR3 is 12 amino acids long. The CDR3: CASSLAEYEQYF. Here the CDR3 DNA reads TGTGCCAGCAGCTTGGCAGAATACGAGCAGTACTTC.

The rearrangement joins TRBV3-1 (or the pseudogene TRBV3-2) to TRBJ1-1; 7 bases line up with TRBD1. V was clipped by 3 bases and J by 11 bases; unmatched bases: 6. Germline lookup yields CDR1 LGHDT and CDR2 YNNKEL (reference sequence). This CDR3 spans 12 amino acids. CDR3 nucleotides: TGTGCCAGCAGCCACATCAGGGGGGCGGCTTTCTTT. Amino acids: CASSHIRGAAFF.